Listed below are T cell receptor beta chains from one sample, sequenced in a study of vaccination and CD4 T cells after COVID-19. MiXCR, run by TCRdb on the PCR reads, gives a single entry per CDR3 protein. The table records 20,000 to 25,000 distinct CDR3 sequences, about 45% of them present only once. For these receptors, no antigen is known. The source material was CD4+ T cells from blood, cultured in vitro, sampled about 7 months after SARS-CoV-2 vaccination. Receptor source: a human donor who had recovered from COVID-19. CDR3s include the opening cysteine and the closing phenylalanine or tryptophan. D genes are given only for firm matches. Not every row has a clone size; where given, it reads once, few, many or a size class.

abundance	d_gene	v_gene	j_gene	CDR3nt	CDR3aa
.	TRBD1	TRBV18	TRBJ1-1	TGTGCCAGCTCACCACCACAGGGGACGAACACTGAAGCTTTCTTT	CASSPPQGTNTEAFF
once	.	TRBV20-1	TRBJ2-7	TGCAGTGCTAGGGGAAAATCCTACGAGCAGTACTTC	CSARGKSYEQYF
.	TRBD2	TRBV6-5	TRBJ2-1	TGTGCCAGCAGTTACACGGGAGGTGGTCGGAATGAGCAGTTCTTC	CASSYTGGGRNEQFF
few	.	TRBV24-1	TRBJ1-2	TGTGCCACCAGTGATGTCAGAACCTACTATGGCTACACCTTC	CATSDVRTYYGYTF
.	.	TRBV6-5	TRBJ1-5	TGTGCCAGCAGTTATGGAACGGATCAGCCCCAGCATTTT	CASSYGTDQPQHF
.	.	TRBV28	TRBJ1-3	TGTGCCAGCAGGCAAGGGGGGGGCCCTGGAAACACCATATATTTT	CASRQGGGPGNTIYF
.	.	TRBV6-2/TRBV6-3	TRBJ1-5	TGTGCCAGCAGTTACTCGATGAAGAGGTTAGATCAGCCCCAGCATTTT	CASSYSMKRLDQPQHF
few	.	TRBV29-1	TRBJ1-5	TGCAGCGTCTTGGGGGCGGGGGGCGATCAGCCCCAGCATTTT	CSVLGAGGDQPQHF
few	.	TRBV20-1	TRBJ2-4	TGCAGTGCTAGAGATTCTGGGGGGATCGGGTCCAAAAACATTCAGTACTTC	CSARDSGGIGSKNIQYF
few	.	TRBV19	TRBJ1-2	TGTGCCAGTAGTCTCGGGGGTGGAGGATATGGCTACACCTTC	CASSLGGGGYGYTF
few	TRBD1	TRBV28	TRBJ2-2	TGTGCCAGCCGGGGATTCGACAGGGGGCGCACCGGGGAGCTGTTTTTT	CASRGFDRGRTGELFF
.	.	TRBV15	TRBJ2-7	TGTGCCACCAGCAGGAGGGGAACGTACGAGCAGTACTTC	CATSRRGTYEQYF
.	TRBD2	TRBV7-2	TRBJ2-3	TGTGCCAGCAGCCAACTAGCGGGAGGGGGAGATACGCAGTATTTT	CASSQLAGGGDTQYF
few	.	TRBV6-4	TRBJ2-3	TGTGCCAGCAGTGACCCTGGGTCGGGCACAGATACGCAGTATTTT	CASSDPGSGTDTQYF
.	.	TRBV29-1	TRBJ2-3	TGCAGCGTCGAGGACATCCTCGAGGGGGATACGCAGTATTTT	CSVEDILEGDTQYF
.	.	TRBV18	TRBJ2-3	TGTGCCAGCTCACCGCCTAGCGCCGATACGCAGTATTTT	CASSPPSADTQYF
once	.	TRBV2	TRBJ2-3	TGTGCCAGCAGCCTACTAGTCCCCACAGATACGCAGTATTTT	CASSLLVPTDTQYF
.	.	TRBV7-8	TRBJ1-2	TGTGCCAGCAGCTCCCTCGGACGGAACTATGGCTACACCTTC	CASSSLGRNYGYTF
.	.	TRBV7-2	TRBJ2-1	TGTGCCAGCAGCTTAGAACGGACAGCTTTTGAGCAGTTCTTC	CASSLERTAFEQFF
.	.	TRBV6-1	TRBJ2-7	TGTGCCAGCAGAGGACAGAAAACCTACGAGCAGTACTTC	CASRGQKTYEQYF
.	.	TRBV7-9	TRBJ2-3	TGTGCCAGCAGCTCCCGACTAGAAGCTACAGATACGCAGTATTTT	CASSSRLEATDTQYF
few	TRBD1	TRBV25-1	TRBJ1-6	TGTGCCAGCAGGGACAGGGGTCGGGATTCACCCCTCCACTTT	CASRDRGRDSPLHF
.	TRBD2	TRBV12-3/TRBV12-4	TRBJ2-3	TGTGCCAGCACCTCCCTGATTAGCGGGAGAGGGGGCACAGATACGCAGTATTTT	CASTSLISGRGGTDTQYF
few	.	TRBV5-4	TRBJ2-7	TGTGCCAGCAGCTTGTCTGGGCCTCTCTACGAGCAGTACTTC	CASSLSGPLYEQYF
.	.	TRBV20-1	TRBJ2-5	TGCAGTGCTAGAGATCCCGTGGGGCAAGAGACCCAGTACTTC	CSARDPVGQETQYF
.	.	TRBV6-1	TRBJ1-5	TGTGCCAGCAGTGCCCAGGGGACTTCTCAGCCCCAGCATTTT	CASSAQGTSQPQHF
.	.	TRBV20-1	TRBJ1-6	TGCAGTGCTAGGGGCGCCCTGAGGATTTCACCCCTCCACTTT	CSARGALRISPLHF
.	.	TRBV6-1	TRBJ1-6	TGTGCCAGCACTACGGACGGATTTAATTCACCCCTCCACTTT	CASTTDGFNSPLHF
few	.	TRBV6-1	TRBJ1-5	TGTGCCAGCAGTCCAGGGAGTGAAGGTCAGCCCCAGCATTTT	CASSPGSEGQPQHF
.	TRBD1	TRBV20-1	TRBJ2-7	TGCAGTGCTCCCCGACAGGGGGGGACCTACGAGCAGTACTTC	CSAPRQGGTYEQYF
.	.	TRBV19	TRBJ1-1	TGTGCCAGTAGATGGACAGCCAAGAACACTGAAGCTTTCTTT	CASRWTAKNTEAFF
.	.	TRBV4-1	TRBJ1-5	TGCGCCAGCAATGCAGGGTTTGGCAATCAGCCCCAGCATTTT	CASNAGFGNQPQHF
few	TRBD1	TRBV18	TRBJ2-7	TGTGCCAGCTCCCTGTCACGGGACAGCGCCTACGAGCAGTACTTC	CASSLSRDSAYEQYF
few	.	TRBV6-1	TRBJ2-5	TGTGCCAGCACTGAGGGACTCCAAGAGACCCAGTACTTC	CASTEGLQETQYF
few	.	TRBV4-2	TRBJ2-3	TGTGCCAGCAGCCAAGCTGGTCCAGGGGAGGCAGATACGCAGTATTTT	CASSQAGPGEADTQYF
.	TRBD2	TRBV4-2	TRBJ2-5	TGTGCCAGCAGCCAAGATGCCGAAAATCACGGTTGGACTAGCGGGAAGCGGGCCCAGTACTTC	CASSQDAENHGWTSGKRAQYF
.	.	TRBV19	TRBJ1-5	TGTGCCAGTACCTGGGGCCCTAACAGCAATCAGCCCCAGCATTTT	CASTWGPNSNQPQHF
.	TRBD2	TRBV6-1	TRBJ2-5	TGTGCCAGCAGGACTAGCGGGAGGGCCCAAGAGACCCAGTACTTC	CASRTSGRAQETQYF
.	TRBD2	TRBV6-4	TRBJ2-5	TGTGCCAGCAGTCCCGGGACTAGCGGGAGTGGCTCCCAAGAGACCCAGTACTTC	CASSPGTSGSGSQETQYF
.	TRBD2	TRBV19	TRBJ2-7	TGTGCCAGCAGTACGACTAGCGGTGTCTACGAGCAGTACTTC	CASSTTSGVYEQYF
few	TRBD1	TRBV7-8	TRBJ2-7	TGTGCCAGCAGCTCTGGGACAGGGGGCGCGGAGCAGTACTTC	CASSSGTGGAEQYF
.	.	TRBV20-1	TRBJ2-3	TGCAGTGCTAGCGGGAGTGACACAGATACGCAGTATTTT	CSASGSDTDTQYF
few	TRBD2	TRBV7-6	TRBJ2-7	TGTGCCAGCAGCTTAGGACTAGCGGGAGAAGCTTACGAGCAGTACTTC	CASSLGLAGEAYEQYF
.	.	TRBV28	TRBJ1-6	TGTGCCAGCGGCACATACTATAATTCACCCCTCCACTTT	CASGTYYNSPLHF
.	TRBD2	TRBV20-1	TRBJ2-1	TGCAGTGCCGCGCTACGGGAGGAGTTCTTC	CSAALREEFF
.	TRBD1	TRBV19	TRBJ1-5	TGTGCCAGTACCAATACTCGGACAGGGAGTATTCAGCCCCAGCATTTT	CASTNTRTGSIQPQHF
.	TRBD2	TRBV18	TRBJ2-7	TGTGCCAGCTCAAGTAGCGGGATATACGACGAGCAGTACTTC	CASSSSGIYDEQYF
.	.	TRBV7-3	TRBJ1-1	TGTGCCAGCAGCGTCCGGGGGGACACTGAAGCTTTCTTT	CASSVRGDTEAFF
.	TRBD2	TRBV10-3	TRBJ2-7	TGTGCCATCAGTGAGTCGGGGATAGCGGGGGGGTACGAGCAGTACTTC	CAISESGIAGGYEQYF
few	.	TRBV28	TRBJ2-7	TGTGCCAGCAGTTTCGATTCTAGCAGGTACGAGCAGTACTTC	CASSFDSSRYEQYF
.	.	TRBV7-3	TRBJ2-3	TGTGCCAGCAGCGCCCAGCCGTCCACAGATACGCAGTATTTT	CASSAQPSTDTQYF
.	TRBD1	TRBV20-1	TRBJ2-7	TGCAGTGCTGATACGGGACAGGGGTCCTACGAGCAGTACTTC	CSADTGQGSYEQYF